This TCR beta chain emerged from a study of chemoradiotherapy in HPV16-positive cancers. Clones were sequenced by immunoSEQ multiplex PCR, and TCRdb holds only the in-frame ones, with some missing. The sample includes about 4,600 clones, roughly 90% seen only once; the top ten take about 2.7%. Per germline, CDR1 SGHTA and CDR2 FQGNSA. V was clipped by 5 bases and J by 2 bases, with 13 bases between them. The CDR3 is 15 amino acids. The receptor was isolated from a human donor with HPV-associated anogenital cancer. The V call is TRBV7-2, the J call TRBJ2-1; either TRBD1 or TRBD2 may supply D (6 bases each). Specimen: tumor tissue, collected from a patient who underwent chemoradiotherapy. DNA of the CDR3: TGTGCCAGCAGCAGACAACGGGGGCCCTACAATGAGCAGTTCTTC. Encoded protein: CASSRQRGPYNEQFF.